This is a list of T cell receptor beta chains from one sample in a study of T cell clones after liver transplantation. The assay was immunoSEQ multiplex PCR, and TCRdb's table has in-frame clones only and misses some. The sample records 50,000 to 60,000 clones, about 70% being singletons. This specimen consisted of CD4+ T cells from blood, obtained at the roughly 15-month timepoint. The receptor set was obtained from a human patient who received a liver transplant. Certain T cells may be donor cells from the graft. Each CDR3 is given with its conserved first and last residue. D genes are given only for firm matches. Not every row has a clone size; where given, it reads once, few, many or a size class.

j_call clone_size d_call v_call cdr3_length cdr3_aa cdr3_nt
TRBJ2-5 . . TRBV7-9 12 CASSPTSETQYF TGTGCCAGCAGCCCGACGTCAGAGACCCAGTACTTC
TRBJ1-5 . . TRBV29-1 13 CSVEDRPGQPQHF TGCAGCGTTGAAGACAGGCCAGGTCAGCCCCAGCATTTT
TRBJ2-2 . . TRBV6-1 15 CASSVEGANTGELFF TGTGCCAGCAGTGTTGAGGGGGCGAACACCGGGGAGCTGTTTTTT
TRBJ2-3 . TRBD2 TRBV14 15 CASSRVGRATDTQYF TGTGCCAGCAGCCGGGTCGGGAGGGCCACAGATACGCAGTATTTT
TRBJ2-1 . . TRBV6-5 13 CASSSSGVSEQFF TGTGCCAGCAGTTCGTCGGGGGTGTCTGAGCAGTTCTTC
TRBJ1-1 few . TRBV5-1 13 CASSSSGTTEAFF TGCGCCAGCAGCTCTTCCGGGACCACTGAAGCTTTCTTT
TRBJ2-1 . . TRBV5-1 14 CASSLSGRRNEQFF TGCGCCAGCAGCTTGTCGGGCAGAAGGAATGAGCAGTTCTTC
TRBJ2-3 few . TRBV7-2 15 CASSLGFAVTDTQYF TGTGCCAGCAGCTTAGGTTTTGCAGTAACAGATACGCAGTATTTT
TRBJ2-2 . . TRBV28 15 CASSLGGKNTGELFF TGTGCCAGCAGTTTAGGTGGCAAGAACACCGGGGAGCTGTTTTTT
TRBJ2-7 few TRBD2 TRBV6-5 14 CASSTSGGSYEQYF TGTGCCAGCAGTACTAGCGGGGGCTCCTACGAGCAGTACTTC
TRBJ2-3 few . TRBV19 14 CASSWRRAPDTQYF TGTGCCAGTAGTTGGCGGAGGGCTCCAGATACGCAGTATTTT
TRBJ1-1 . TRBD1 TRBV7-9 13 CAVMVRGRDEAFF TGTGCCGTCATGGTAAGGGGGCGGGATGAAGCTTTCTTT
TRBJ2-1 . TRBD1 TRBV6-1 15 CASSEDMGQYNEQFF TGTGCCAGCAGTGAAGACATGGGACAGTACAATGAGCAGTTCTTC
TRBJ1-1 . . TRBV19 12 CASPGPGTEAFF TGTGCCAGTCCGGGGCCGGGGACTGAAGCTTTCTTT
TRBJ2-5 . TRBD2 TRBV4-2 17 CASSPGTSGGLQETQYF TGTGCCAGCAGCCCCGGGACTAGCGGGGGCCTACAAGAGACCCAGTACTTC
TRBJ1-1 . . TRBV28 13 CASSSGVGLVAFF TGTGCCAGCAGCTCAGGGGTAGGACTCGTAGCTTTCTTT
TRBJ2-2 . TRBD1 TRBV6-5 14 CAIRGTVNTGELFF TGTGCCATAAGGGGGACAGTAAACACCGGGGAGCTGTTTTTT
TRBJ2-2 . . TRBV9 15 CASSVGGANTGELFF TGTGCCAGCAGCGTAGGGGGGGCGAACACCGGGGAGCTGTTTTTT
TRBJ2-5 . . TRBV19 13 CASSMEGRETQYF TGTGCCAGTAGTATGGAGGGGCGAGAGACCCAGTACTTC
TRBJ2-3 . TRBD2 TRBV19 17 CASSKRGGAAGTDTQYF TGTGCCAGTAGTAAACGCGGGGGGGCCGCGGGCACAGATACGCAGTATTTT
TRBJ2-4 few . TRBV6-5 13 CASRPESKNIQYF TGTGCCAGCAGACCAGAATCCAAAAACATTCAGTACTTC
TRBJ2-3 . TRBD2 TRBV7-2 15 CASSHGSGRTDTQYF TGTGCCAGCAGCCACGGCAGCGGGAGAACAGATACGCAGTATTTT